The clone carrying this T cell receptor (beta chain) has ten or more counts. The sample comes from a study of neurological immune-mediated disorders. The CDR3 is 15 residues long. Trimming pared 4 bases from V and 5 bases from J, leaving 15 bases between. Germline CDR1 and CDR2: LGHNA and YSLEER. In TCRdb, the 5' RACE reads were re-called with MiXCR into one record per CDR3 protein. The sample yields 75,000 to 95,000 distinct CDR3 sequences, roughly a sixth seen once. Volunteers at a blood bank in Maryland, USA, were the healthy controls. This chain joins TRBV4-3 and TRBJ1-5; D perhaps matches TRBD1 (6 bases). This TCR was sampled from a woman in her thirties or forties in good health. The sample comprised PBMCs. CDR3 amino acids: CASSLNSGGDQPQHF. The CDR3 bases are TGCGCCAGCAGCCTGAATTCCGGGGGCGATCAGCCCCAGCATTTT.